Listed below are T cell receptor beta chains from one sample, sequenced in a study of T-cell reconstitution after alpha-beta-depleted transplantation in children. Each CDR3 protein gets one entry after TCRdb re-called the PCR reads with MiXCR. The data show some 500,000 distinct CDR3 sequences, roughly 18% seen once. Sequencing was performed on PBMCs from the stem cell graft donor, taken from the stem cell graft. The receptors shown here come from a human donor who donated a stem cell graft to a child with acute lymphoblastic leukemia. CDR3s include the opening cysteine and the closing phenylalanine or tryptophan. A D gene is named only where the DNA matches it firmly. A row's size may be missing; if present it is once, few, many or a size class.

TRBV7-9,TRBD2,few,TRBJ2-7,CASSGSGAGGGTYEQYF,TGTGCCAGCAGCGGCTCCGGGGCGGGGGGAGGGACCTACGAGCAGTACTTC
TRBV14,NA,NA,TRBJ1-1,CASSQGLSLSMNTEAFF,TGTGCCAGCAGCCAAGGTCTAAGCCTCTCTATGAACACTGAAGCTTTCTTT
TRBV27,TRBD1,NA,TRBJ2-4,CASSATTGGRPKNIQYF,TGTGCCAGCAGTGCAACTACAGGGGGGAGGCCAAAAAACATTCAGTACTTC
TRBV5-1,TRBD1,NA,TRBJ1-1,CASSTMGQATAAFF,TGCGCCAGCAGCACGATGGGACAGGCAACTGCAGCTTTCTTT
TRBV5-5,NA,NA,TRBJ2-3,CASSLDRSSTDTQYF,TGTGCCAGCAGCTTGGACAGGTCTAGCACAGATACGCAGTATTTT
TRBV20-1,NA,few,TRBJ2-3,CSARDPGGGHTQYF,TGCAGTGCTAGAGACCCTGGTGGGGGGCATACGCAGTATTTT
TRBV4-1,TRBD2,NA,TRBJ2-2,CASSESQGLRDTGELFF,TGCGCCAGCAGCGAGTCCCAGGGACTACGGGACACCGGGGAGCTGTTTTTT
TRBV20-1,NA,few,TRBJ2-2,CSARARRGGTGELFF,TGCAGTGCGAGGGCTCGGAGGGGGGGAACCGGGGAGCTGTTTTTT
TRBV27,TRBD1,few,TRBJ1-4,CASSATGGMANEKLFF,TGTGCCAGCAGCGCGACAGGGGGGATGGCTAATGAAAAACTGTTTTTT
TRBV10-3,TRBD1,NA,TRBJ2-7,CAIYSGQGSYEQYF,TGTGCCATCTACTCGGGACAGGGATCCTACGAGCAGTACTTC
TRBV6-5,NA,NA,TRBJ1-4,CASSYPGLSPTNEKLFF,TGTGCCAGCAGTTACCCGGGACTTTCCCCAACTAATGAAAAACTGTTTTTT
TRBV7-9,TRBD1,NA,TRBJ1-2,CASSLALGQPGYTF,TGTGCCAGCAGCTTGGCCCTGGGACAGCCTGGCTACACCTTC
TRBV12-3/TRBV12-4,NA,few,TRBJ1-5,CASRLNGIDIWQPQHF,TGTGCCAGCAGACTAAACGGGATCGATATATGGCAGCCCCAGCATTTT
TRBV3-1,TRBD1,few,TRBJ1-4,CASSQGQAVGEKLFF,TGTGCCAGCAGCCAGGGACAGGCCGTGGGAGAAAAACTGTTTTTT
TRBV11-2,NA,few,TRBJ2-3,CASSFPGGEDTDTQYF,TGTGCCAGCAGCTTCCCGGGCGGGGAGGACACAGATACGCAGTATTTT
TRBV12-3/TRBV12-4,NA,few,TRBJ2-6,CASSSPRGANVLTF,TGTGCCAGCAGTTCCCCCCGTGGGGCCAACGTCCTGACTTTC